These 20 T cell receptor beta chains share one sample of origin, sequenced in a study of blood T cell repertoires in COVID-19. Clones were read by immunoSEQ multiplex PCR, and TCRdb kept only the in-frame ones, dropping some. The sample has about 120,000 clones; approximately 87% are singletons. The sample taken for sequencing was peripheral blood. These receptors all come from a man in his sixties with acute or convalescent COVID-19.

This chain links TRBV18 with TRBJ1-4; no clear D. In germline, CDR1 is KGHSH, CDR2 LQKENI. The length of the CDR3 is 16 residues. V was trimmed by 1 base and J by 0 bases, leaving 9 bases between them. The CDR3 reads CASSPLGVSTNEKLFF. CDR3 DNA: TGTGCCAGCTCACCACTCGGGGTTTCAACTAATGAAAAACTGTTTTTT.

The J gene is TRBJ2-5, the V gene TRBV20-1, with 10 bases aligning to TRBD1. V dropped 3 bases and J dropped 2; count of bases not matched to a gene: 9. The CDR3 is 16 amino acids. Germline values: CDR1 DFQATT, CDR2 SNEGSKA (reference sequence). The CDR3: CSASGQGGHIQETQYF. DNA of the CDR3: TGCAGTGCTAGTGGACAGGGGGGACATATACAAGAGACCCAGTACTTC.

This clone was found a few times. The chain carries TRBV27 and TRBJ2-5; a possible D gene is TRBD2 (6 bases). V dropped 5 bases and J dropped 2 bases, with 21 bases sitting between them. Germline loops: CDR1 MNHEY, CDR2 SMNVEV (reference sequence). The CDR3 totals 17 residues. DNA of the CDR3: TGTGCCAGCAGTATAGGTCTTGGGACGGGAGATCAAGAGACCCAGTACTTC. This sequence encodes CASSIGLGTGDQETQYF.

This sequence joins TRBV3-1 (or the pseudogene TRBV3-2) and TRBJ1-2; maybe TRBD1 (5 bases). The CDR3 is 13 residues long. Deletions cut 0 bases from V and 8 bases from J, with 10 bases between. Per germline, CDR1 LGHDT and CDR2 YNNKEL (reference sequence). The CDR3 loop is CASSQEGALGYTF. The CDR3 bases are TGTGCCAGCAGCCAAGAAGGGGCATTGGGCTACACCTTC.

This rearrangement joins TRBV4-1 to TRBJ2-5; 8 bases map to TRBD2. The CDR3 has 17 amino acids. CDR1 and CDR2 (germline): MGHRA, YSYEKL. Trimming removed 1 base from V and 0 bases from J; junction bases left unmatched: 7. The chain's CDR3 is CASSQGTSGGYQETQYF. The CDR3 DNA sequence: TGCGCCAGCAGCCAAGGGACCAGCGGGGGATACCAAGAGACCCAGTACTTC.

CDR3 nucleotide sequence: TGTGCCAGCAGCTTAGGGGGGACAAGCAATGAGCAGTTCTTC. Its translation: CASSLGGTSNEQFF. This chain links TRBV11-2 with TRBJ2-1, with D possibly TRBD1 on 6 matching bases. The germline V and J ends were trimmed by 1 base and 6 bases, with 10 bases remaining between them. Germline-derived CDR1 and CDR2 are SGHAT and FQNNGV. The CDR3 spans 14 residues.

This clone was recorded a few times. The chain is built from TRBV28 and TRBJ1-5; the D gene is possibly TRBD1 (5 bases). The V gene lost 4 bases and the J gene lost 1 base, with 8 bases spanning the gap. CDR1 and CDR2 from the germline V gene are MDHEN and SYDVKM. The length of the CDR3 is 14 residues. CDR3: CASSSGSSNQPQHF. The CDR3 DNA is TGTGCCAGCAGTTCAGGGTCAAGCAATCAGCCCCAGCATTTT.

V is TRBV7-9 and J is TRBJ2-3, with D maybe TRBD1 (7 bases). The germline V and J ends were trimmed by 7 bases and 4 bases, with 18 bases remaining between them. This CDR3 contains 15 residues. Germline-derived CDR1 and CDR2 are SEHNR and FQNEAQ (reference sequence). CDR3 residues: CASTAPEGAPDTQYF. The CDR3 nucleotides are TGTGCCAGCACCGCACCGGAGGGGGCCCCAGATACGCAGTATTTT.

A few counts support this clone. CDR3: CATSRDPRVANEKLFF. The CDR3 DNA follows: TGTGCCACCAGCAGAGACCCCCGGGTTGCTAATGAAAAACTGTTTTTT. The rearrangement uses TRBV15 and TRBJ1-4; D gene uncertain. Germline lookup yields CDR1 LNHNV and CDR2 YYDKDF (reference sequence). CDR3 size: 16 residues. The V end was cut by 0 bases, the J end by 3 bases, with 11 bases between.

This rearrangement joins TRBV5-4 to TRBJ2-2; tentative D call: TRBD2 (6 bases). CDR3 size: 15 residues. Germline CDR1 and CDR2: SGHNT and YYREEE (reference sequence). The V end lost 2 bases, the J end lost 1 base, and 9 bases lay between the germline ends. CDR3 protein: CASSFRGGNTGELFF. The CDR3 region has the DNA TGTGCCAGCAGCTTTCGGGGAGGGAACACCGGGGAGCTGTTTTTT.

The CDR3 loop reads CASSLGRAPSYEQYF. The CDR3 nucleotides read TGTGCCAGCAGTTTAGGCAGGGCTCCCTCCTACGAGCAGTACTTC. The chain carries TRBV27 and TRBJ2-7; D is possibly TRBD1 (5 bases). Trimming removed 2 bases at V and 0 bases at J, with 11 bases between. Germline CDR1 MNHEY, CDR2 SMNVEV (reference sequence). The CDR3 length is 15 residues.

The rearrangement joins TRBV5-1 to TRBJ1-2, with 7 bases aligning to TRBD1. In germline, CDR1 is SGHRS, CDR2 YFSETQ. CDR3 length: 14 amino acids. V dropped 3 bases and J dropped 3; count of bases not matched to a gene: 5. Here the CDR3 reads CASSWTGADYGYTF. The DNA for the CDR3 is TGCGCCAGCAGCTGGACAGGCGCCGACTATGGCTACACCTTC.

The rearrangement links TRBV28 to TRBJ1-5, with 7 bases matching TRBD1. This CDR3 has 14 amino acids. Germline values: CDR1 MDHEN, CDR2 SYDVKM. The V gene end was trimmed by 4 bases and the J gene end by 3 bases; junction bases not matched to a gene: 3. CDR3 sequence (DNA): TGTGCCAGCAGTTCAGGGGGGATCAATCAGCCCCAGCATTTT. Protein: CASSSGGINQPQHF.

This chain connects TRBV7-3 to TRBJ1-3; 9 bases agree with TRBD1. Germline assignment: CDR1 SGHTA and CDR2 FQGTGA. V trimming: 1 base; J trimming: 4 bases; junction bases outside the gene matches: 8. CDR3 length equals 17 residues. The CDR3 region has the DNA TGTGCCAGCAGCTTAATCCCGGACAGGGGTGAAGGAAACACCATATATTTT. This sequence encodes CASSLIPDRGEGNTIYF.

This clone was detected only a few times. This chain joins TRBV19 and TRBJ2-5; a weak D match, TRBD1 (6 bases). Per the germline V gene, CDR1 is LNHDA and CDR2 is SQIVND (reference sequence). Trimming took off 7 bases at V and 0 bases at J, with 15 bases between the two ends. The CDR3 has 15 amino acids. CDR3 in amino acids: CASTPTGVNQETQYF. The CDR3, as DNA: TGTGCCAGTACCCCGACAGGCGTTAACCAAGAGACCCAGTACTTC.

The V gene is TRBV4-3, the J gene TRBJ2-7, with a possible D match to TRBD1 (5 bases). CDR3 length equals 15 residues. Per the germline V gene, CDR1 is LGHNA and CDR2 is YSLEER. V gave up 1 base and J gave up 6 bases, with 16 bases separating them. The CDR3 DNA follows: TGCGCCAGCAGCCAAGGTTCCCCTCTGCAGGGCGAGCAGTACTTC. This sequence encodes CASSQGSPLQGEQYF.

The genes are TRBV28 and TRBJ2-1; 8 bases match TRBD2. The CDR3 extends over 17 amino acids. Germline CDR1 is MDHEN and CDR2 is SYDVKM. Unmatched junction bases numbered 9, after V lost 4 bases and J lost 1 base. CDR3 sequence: CASSSREGVPSYNEQFF. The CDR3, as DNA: TGTGCCAGCAGTTCCCGGGAGGGGGTTCCGTCCTACAATGAGCAGTTCTTC.

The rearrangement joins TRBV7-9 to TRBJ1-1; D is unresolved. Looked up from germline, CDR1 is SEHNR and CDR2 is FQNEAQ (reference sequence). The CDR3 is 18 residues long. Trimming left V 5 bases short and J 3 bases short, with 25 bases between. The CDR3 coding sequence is TGTGCCAGCAGCCTAGGGTGGAGGGTTTTGGGCGGGGACACTGAAGCTTTCTTT. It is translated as CASSLGWRVLGGDTEAFF.

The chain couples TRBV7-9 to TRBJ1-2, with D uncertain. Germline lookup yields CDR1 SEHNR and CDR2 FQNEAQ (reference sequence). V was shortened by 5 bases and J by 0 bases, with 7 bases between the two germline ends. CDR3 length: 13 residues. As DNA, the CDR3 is TGTGCCAGCAGCAATGGAGCTAACTATGGCTACACCTTC. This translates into CASSNGANYGYTF.

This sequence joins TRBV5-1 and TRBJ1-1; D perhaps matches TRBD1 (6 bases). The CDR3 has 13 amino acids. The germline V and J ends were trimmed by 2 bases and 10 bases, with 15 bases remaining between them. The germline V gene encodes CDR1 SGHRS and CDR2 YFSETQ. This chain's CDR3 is CASSFEGGGGAFF. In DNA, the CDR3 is TGCGCCAGCAGCTTTGAAGGGGGAGGGGGAGCTTTCTTT. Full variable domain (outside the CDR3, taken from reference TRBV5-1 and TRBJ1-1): KAGVTQTPRYLIKTRGQQVTLSCSPISGHRSVSWYQQTPGQGLQFLFEYFSETQRNKGNFPGRFSGRQFSNSRSEMNVSTLELGDSALYLCASSFEGGGGAFFGQGTRLTVV.